These 5 T cell receptor beta chains were sequenced from one sample in a study of beta chain features in type 1 diabetes (dated by TCRdb to the late 2010s). General study outcomes and caveats: Type 1 diabetes patients showed a moderate but significant shortening of TCRB CDR3 length in all four CD4+ subsets.

Library method: the immunoSEQ multiplex PCR assay. The High Capacity cDNA Reverse Transcription Kit was used to reverse transcribe all of the isolated RNA, meaning that expressed TCRB transcripts were what got sequenced. Held by TCRdb, this immuneACCESS table contains in-frame sequences only and omits some clones. Under half of the omission traces to an unresolved V gene where checked; the cause of the rest is unknown. This sample has 310,000 or so clones in its table, and 15% of those were observed once. The ten largest clones represent less than 0.02% of the sample. Antigens for these TCRs are unknown. The sample taken for sequencing was naive CD4+ T cells from blood. The cell subset or site label here, explained by the study, means: true naive CD4+ T cells. These receptors were taken from a man aged 18 to 30 with type 1 diabetes.

This chain links TRBV7-2 with TRBJ2-1; 8 nucleotides agree with TRBD2. The germline V gene encodes CDR1 SGHTA and CDR2 FQGNSA. The V gene end was trimmed by 4 bases and the J gene end by 2 bases; junction bases not matched to a gene: 4. The CDR3 has 15 amino acids. The CDR3 DNA reads TGTGCCAGCAGCTCACTAGCGGTTACCTACAATGAGCAGTTCTTC. It yields the protein CASSSLAVTYNEQFF.

This rearrangement joins TRBV9 to TRBJ2-6, with 7 bases fitting TRBD1. The germline CDR1 and CDR2 sequences are SGDLS and YYNGEE. The CDR3 sequence is 15 residues long. The junction had 5 bases not matched to a gene; V was cut back by 3 bases and J by 5 bases. DNA of the CDR3: TGTGCCAGCAGCGCCCGGGACAGCCGGGCCAACGTCCTGACTTTC. This codes for CASSARDSRANVLTF.

Only a few counts were recorded for this clone. The V and J genes are TRBV9 and TRBJ2-5, with D unclear. CDR3 length: 15 amino acids. The V and J ends lost 0 bases and 2 bases respectively, with 11 bases between them. Looked up from germline, CDR1 is SGDLS and CDR2 is YYNGEE. The CDR3 nucleotides read TGTGCCAGCAGCGTAGGTCCTCCCCTTCAAGAGACCCAGTACTTC. This gives the protein CASSVGPPLQETQYF.

This clone was counted between two and nine times. The chain has TRBV2 and TRBJ2-1, with D possibly TRBD1 on 6 matching bases. The V and J ends lost 6 bases and 7 bases respectively, with 16 bases between them. Per the germline V gene, CDR1 is SNHLY and CDR2 is FYNNEI. The CDR3 is 14 residues long. In DNA, the CDR3 is TGTGCCAGCAGCCGAGAGGGGGTGGCGAATGAGCAGTTCTTC. This codes for CASSREGVANEQFF.

The chain links TRBV18 to TRBJ1-2; perhaps TRBD1 as D (5 bases). The CDR3 contains 14 residues. Trimming stripped 3 bases from V and 8 bases from J, with 16 bases between. CDR1 and CDR2 from the germline V gene are KGHSH and LQKENI. The CDR3 nucleotides read TGTGCCAGCTCACCCCCAGGGTTTCTGGGCGGCTACACCTTC. It encodes CASSPPGFLGGYTF. The complete variable domain, with remaining parts taken from reference TRBV18 and TRBJ1-2, reads NAGVMQNPRHLVRRRGQEARLRCSPMKGHSHVYWYRQLPEEGLKFMVYLQKENIIDESGMPKERFSAEFPKEGPSILRIQQVVRGDSAAYFCASSPPGFLGGYTFGSGTRLTVV.